These 2 T cell receptor beta chains were sequenced from one sample in a study of blood T cell repertoires in COVID-19. TCRdb's table, derived via immunoSEQ multiplex PCR, lists solely in-frame clones and lacks some. The sample consists of about 51,000 clones, under 95% of them appearing once. Sequencing input: peripheral blood. These receptors came from a man between 45 and 60 years old with acute or convalescent COVID-19.

The chain is built from TRBV18 and TRBJ2-2; the D gene is possibly TRBD1 (6 bases). The V end was cut by 4 bases, the J end by 1 base, with 10 bases between. The CDR3 is 15 amino acids. The germline V gene encodes CDR1 KGHSH and CDR2 LQKENI. The DNA of the CDR3 is TGTGCCAGCTCACTGGACAGATTGAACACCGGGGAGCTGTTTTTT. Its protein is CASSLDRLNTGELFF.

The chain links TRBV3-1 (or the pseudogene TRBV3-2) to TRBJ1-6; the D is unclear. The CDR3 covers 15 residues. The V gene lost 6 bases and the J gene lost 3 bases, with 12 bases spanning the gap. The germline V gene encodes CDR1 LGHDT and CDR2 YNNKEL (reference sequence). CDR3 coding DNA: TGTGCCAGCAGACCAATGCGGAGCTATAATTCACCCCTCCACTTT. Protein sequence: CASRPMRSYNSPLHF.